This T cell receptor beta chain was sequenced for a study of T-cell reconstitution after alpha-beta-depleted transplantation in children. This sample's TCRbeta library carried unique molecular identifier barcodes. Using its own MiXCR run on the PCR reads, TCRdb lists one record per CDR3 protein. Among some 830,000 distinct CDR3 sequences, under 20% were seen once, and the ten largest hold around 4.5%. As to this clonotype: Its antigen is as yet unknown.

Whole-study findings and limits: At around two months after transplant, the alpha-beta T cells were reportedly derived from several hundred expanded clones that came from non-depleted graft cells. Some patients' high day-60 TCRbeta diversity was attributed to recipient cells surviving conditioning. One year after transplant, T-cell counts and diversity came mostly from newly produced T cells.

CDR3 length: 14 amino acids. Trimming took 6 bases from V and 6 from J, leaving 15 bases between them. Sample: PBMCs, mostly from graft donor cells, taken 360 days after TCRalphabeta/CD19-depleted stem cell transplant. The chain has TRBV12-3 or TRBV12-4 and TRBJ1-5; a possible D gene is TRBD1 (5 bases). This sequence was found in a male patient younger than 18 who had a stem cell transplant for acute lymphoblastic leukemia, so the T cells may come from the graft donor. The CDR3 sequence is CASSYLGGGQPQHF. The CDR3 region has the DNA TGTGCCAGCAGCTATCTCGGGGGGGGTCAGCCCCAGCATTTT.